Each of the 17 T cell receptor beta chains below was sequenced from the same sample in a study of shared clonotypes between healthy human individuals. TCRdb's table, derived via immunoSEQ multiplex PCR, lists solely in-frame clones and lacks some. Here the sample spans 2 million to 2.5 million clones, 90% to 96% being singletons. Input material: naive CD4+ T cells sorted from blood. Subset in this sample: CD45RA+ positively selected. Receptor source: a man younger than 30 in good health.

In DNA, the CDR3 is TGTGCCAGCTCACCAGACCTCTCCGGCGGCTACACCTTC. It codes for CASSPDLSGGYTF. The chain carries TRBV18 and TRBJ1-2; D gene ambiguous. Germline V gives CDR1 KGHSH, CDR2 LQKENI. V was shortened by 2 bases and J by 8 bases, with 12 bases between the two germline ends. This CDR3 is 13 amino acids long.

The chain links TRBV7-9 to TRBJ2-5; 13 bases are shared with TRBD2. This CDR3 is built from 16 residues. Germline trimming cut 3 bases from V and 2 bases from J; bases unmatched to any gene: 3. Germline V CDR1 and CDR2: SEHNR, FQNEAQ (reference sequence). In nucleotides, the CDR3 is TGTGCCAGCAGCTTTATGGGACTAGCGGGGCAAGAGACCCAGTACTTC. It translates to CASSFMGLAGQETQYF.

This chain connects TRBV28 to TRBJ2-1; 7 bases agree with TRBD2. The CDR3 runs 14 residues. From germline, CDR1 is MDHEN and CDR2 SYDVKM. The J segment lost 0 bases and the V segment lost 6 bases, leaving 2 bases of the junction unmatched. CDR3 bases: TGTGCCAGCAGCGGGGGGAGCTCCTACAATGAGCAGTTCTTC. Protein product: CASSGGSSYNEQFF.

The chain carries TRBV5-4 and TRBJ1-6, with D perhaps matching TRBD1 (5 bases). Trimming cost V 0 bases and J 7 bases, with 11 bases left between them. The length of the CDR3 is 15 residues. Per germline, CDR1 SGHNT and CDR2 YYREEE (reference sequence). CDR3 residues: CASSLGGPNNSPLHF. CDR3 DNA sequence: TGTGCCAGCAGCTTGGGGGGACCTAACAATTCACCCCTCCACTTT.

V is TRBV19 and J is TRBJ2-7; D assignment may be TRBD1 or TRBD2 (5 bases each). V lost 6 bases, J lost 2 bases, and 14 bases lay in between. Germline values: CDR1 LNHDA, CDR2 SQIVND (reference sequence). The CDR3 runs to 14 residues. CDR3 loop: CASRARDGPYEQYF. For the CDR3, the DNA is TGTGCCAGTAGGGCCCGGGACGGACCCTACGAGCAGTACTTC. The entire variable domain, with the rest obtained from reference TRBV19 and TRBJ2-7, is as follows: DGGITQSPKYLFRKEGQNVTLSCEQNLNHDAMYWYRQDPGQGLRLIYYSQIVNDFQKGDIAEGYSVSREKKESFPLTVTSAQKNPTAFYLCASRARDGPYEQYFGPGTRLTVT.

This chain links TRBV15 with TRBJ2-5; D gene ambiguous. CDR1 is LNHNV and CDR2 is YYDKDF in the germline V gene (reference sequence). This CDR3 comprises 13 residues. The V gene lost 3 bases and the J gene lost 5 bases, with 10 bases spanning the gap. The CDR3 DNA reads TGTGCCACCAGCAGTGGCCCCGGGGAGACCCAGTACTTC. Translated, it gives CATSSGPGETQYF.

The V and J genes are TRBV10-3 and TRBJ1-3; D may be TRBD1 (5 bases). Trimming pared 6 bases from V and 0 bases from J, leaving 15 bases between. CDR1 is ENHRY and CDR2 is SYGVKD in the germline V gene. CDR3 length: 16 amino acids. The CDR3 sequence: CAIRGSGTVSGNTIYF. CDR3 nucleotide sequence: TGTGCCATCAGGGGGAGTGGGACGGTCTCTGGAAACACCATATATTTT.

A remark on this clone: The same CDR3 arises from other DNA sequences in this sample as well. J is TRBJ2-7 and V is TRBV7-9; 7 nucleotides align to TRBD2. This CDR3 is 12 amino acids long. After removal of 2 bases from V and 7 bases from J, the junction contained 2 bases not matched to a gene. Germline-derived CDR1 and CDR2 are SEHNR and FQNEAQ (reference sequence). CDR3 DNA sequence: TGTGCCAGCAGCTTACCCGGGGGGGAGCAGTACTTC. Amino acids: CASSLPGGEQYF.

V is TRBV25-1 and J is TRBJ2-6, with D perhaps TRBD1 or TRBD2 (5 bases each). Trimming stripped 6 bases from V and 0 bases from J, with 12 bases between. The CDR3 consists of 16 residues. Per the germline V gene, CDR1 is MGHDK and CDR2 is SYGVNS. CDR3 nucleotide sequence: TGTGCCAGCAGGGCCCCAGGGAGCTCTGGGGCCAACGTCCTGACTTTC. Its translation: CASRAPGSSGANVLTF. The whole variable domain, remainder taken from reference TRBV25-1 and TRBJ2-6, is EADIYQTPRYLVIGTGKKITLECSQTMGHDKMYWYQQDPGMELHLIHYSYGVNSTEKGDLSSESTVSRIRTEHFPLTLESARPSHTSQYLCASRAPGSSGANVLTFGAGSRLTVL.

The J gene is TRBJ2-5, the V gene TRBV30, with D possibly being TRBD1 or TRBD2 (5 bases each). Trimming stripped 3 bases from V and 2 bases from J, with 19 bases between. Germline-derived CDR1 and CDR2 are GTSNPN and SVGIG (reference sequence). The CDR3 sequence is 16 residues long. In DNA, the CDR3 is TGTGCCTGGAGCCAGGGAGCCGGGCTGGGGCAAGAGACCCAGTACTTC. Its protein product is CAWSQGAGLGQETQYF.

This clone was detected only once. V and J are TRBV2 and TRBJ2-5; 8 bases align to TRBD1. V was pared by 4 bases and J by 2 bases, with 3 bases of the junction left unmatched. Per germline, CDR1 SNHLY and CDR2 FYNNEI. The length of the CDR3 is 14 residues. CDR3 protein: CASSVDRVQETQYF. DNA for the CDR3: TGTGCCAGCAGTGTGGACAGGGTTCAAGAGACCCAGTACTTC.

This chain joins TRBV6-6 and TRBJ2-2, with D unresolved. Germline lookup yields CDR1 MNHNY and CDR2 SVGAGI (reference sequence). Between the trimmed V and J ends, which lost 6 bases and 1 base, there was a span of 9 bases. This CDR3 spans 14 amino acids. The CDR3 bases are TGTGCCAGCAGCGGTCCCCTGAACACCGGGGAGCTGTTTTTT. It specifies CASSGPLNTGELFF.

The chain has TRBV27 and TRBJ2-7, with TRBD1 as a possible D gene (5 bases). This CDR3 has 14 amino acids. V lost 6 bases and J lost 6, with 18 bases in between. Germline-derived CDR1 and CDR2 are MNHEY and SMNVEV (reference sequence). In nucleotides, the CDR3 is TGTGCCAGCAGCCCGCGCGCAGGGTTCGGCGAGCAGTACTTC. Amino acids: CASSPRAGFGEQYF.

V usage is TRBV2 and J usage is TRBJ2-1, with 8 bases matching TRBD2. Germline assignment: CDR1 SNHLY and CDR2 FYNNEI. With 7 bases clipped from V and 3 bases from J, the junction kept 8 bases outside the gene matches. This CDR3 contains 15 residues. The CDR3: CASKIGTSGYNEQFF. The CDR3 nucleotides read TGTGCCAGCAAAATCGGAACTAGCGGCTACAATGAGCAGTTCTTC.

The CDR3 reads CASSPRNDNSPLHF. DNA of the CDR3: TGTGCCAGCTCACCTCGGAATGATAATTCACCCCTCCACTTT. The J gene is TRBJ1-6, the V gene TRBV18; D remains unclear. The CDR3 consists of 14 residues. The germline V and J ends were trimmed by 3 bases and 5 bases, with 8 bases remaining between them. The germline CDR1 and CDR2 sequences are KGHSH and LQKENI.

This sequence joins TRBV18 and TRBJ1-5, with D uncertain. Germline-derived CDR1 and CDR2 are KGHSH and LQKENI. This CDR3 has 14 amino acids. V was trimmed by 4 bases and J by 3 bases, leaving 10 bases between them. CDR3 residues: CASSLYSYNQPQHF. The CDR3 nucleotides are TGTGCCAGCTCACTATACAGTTACAATCAGCCCCAGCATTTT. Variable domain in full (rest from reference TRBV18 and TRBJ1-5): NAGVMQNPRHLVRRRGQEARLRCSPMKGHSHVYWYRQLPEEGLKFMVYLQKENIIDESGMPKERFSAEFPKEGPSILRIQQVVRGDSAAYFCASSLYSYNQPQHFGDGTRLSIL.

The chain couples TRBV5-1 to TRBJ2-7; 8 positions match TRBD1. The V gene end was trimmed by 3 bases and the J gene end by 6 bases; junction bases not matched to a gene: 17. The CDR3 runs to 17 residues. The V gene's germline CDR1 is SGHRS and CDR2 YFSETQ. CDR3 loop: CASSSSATGDMRGEQYF. CDR3 nucleotides: TGCGCCAGCAGCTCATCCGCGACAGGGGATATGCGGGGCGAGCAGTACTTC. Full variable domain (outside the CDR3, taken from reference TRBV5-1 and TRBJ2-7): KAGVTQTPRYLIKTRGQQVTLSCSPISGHRSVSWYQQTPGQGLQFLFEYFSETQRNKGNFPGRFSGRQFSNSRSEMNVSTLELGDSALYLCASSSSATGDMRGEQYFGPGTRLTVT.